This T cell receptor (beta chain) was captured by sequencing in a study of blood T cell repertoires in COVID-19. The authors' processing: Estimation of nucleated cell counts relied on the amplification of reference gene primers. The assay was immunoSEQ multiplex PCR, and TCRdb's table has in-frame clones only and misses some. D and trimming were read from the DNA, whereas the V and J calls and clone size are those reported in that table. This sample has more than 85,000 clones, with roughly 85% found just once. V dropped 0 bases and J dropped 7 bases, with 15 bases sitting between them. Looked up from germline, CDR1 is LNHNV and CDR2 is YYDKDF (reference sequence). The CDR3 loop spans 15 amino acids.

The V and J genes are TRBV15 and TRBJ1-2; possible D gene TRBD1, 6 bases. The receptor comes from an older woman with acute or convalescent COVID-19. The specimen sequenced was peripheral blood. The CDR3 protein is CATSREVQGGGGYTF. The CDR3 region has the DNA TGTGCCACCAGCAGAGAAGTACAGGGCGGGGGTGGCTACACCTTC.